The 10 T cell receptor beta chains reported below all come from one sample, sequenced in a study of human thymus T cells. Repertoires were generated with immunoSEQ multiplex PCR, while TCRdb's copy carries only in-frame clones and drops some. The repertoire holds approximately 40,000 clones, with approximately 95% as singletons. Sequenced input: blood. The receptors were sampled from a boy under three years old with a congenital heart defect but otherwise immunologically healthy.

This chain connects TRBV5-4 to TRBJ2-1, with 11 bases matching TRBD1. Germline loops: CDR1 SGHNT, CDR2 YYREEE (reference sequence). CDR3 length: 17 amino acids. The ends lost 1 base at V and 0 bases at J; junction bases unmatched: 3. Written as DNA, the CDR3 is TGTGCCAGCAGCTTGCTCGGGACAGGGGGCTCCTACAATGAGCAGTTCTTC. Residues: CASSLLGTGGSYNEQFF.

V gene TRBV27 combines with J gene TRBJ1-5; 12 bases match TRBD1. V gave up 6 bases and J gave up 2 bases; unmatched junction bases: 2. The CDR3 runs to 15 residues. Germline V lookup: CDR1 MNHEY, CDR2 SMNVEV (reference sequence). Here the CDR3 reads CASRGQGAGNQPQHF. CDR3 DNA sequence: TGTGCCAGCAGGGGACAGGGGGCGGGCAATCAGCCCCAGCATTTT.

The J gene is TRBJ2-4, the V gene TRBV29-1; possible D gene TRBD2, 5 bases. The CDR3 has 14 residues. V was pared by 4 bases and J by 0 bases, with 10 bases between. Germline V gene sequence: CDR1 SQVTM, CDR2 ANQGSEA. The CDR3 loop reads CSVGGRLAKNIQYF. The CDR3 coding sequence is TGCAGCGTTGGAGGGAGACTAGCCAAAAACATTCAGTACTTC. Full variable domain (remainder filled in from reference TRBV29-1 and TRBJ2-4): SAVISQKPSRDICQRGTSLTIQCQVDSQVTMMFWYRQQPGQSLTLIATANQGSEATYESGFVIDKFPISRPNLTFSTLTVSNMSPEDSSIYLCSVGGRLAKNIQYFGAGTRLSVL.

The gene calls are TRBV4-3 and TRBJ1-2; D is possibly TRBD1 (5 bases). V lost 1 base and J lost 3, with 12 bases in between. Germline V CDR1 and CDR2: LGHNA, YSLEER. The CDR3 is 15 residues long. CDR3 nucleotides: TGCGCCAGCAGCCAAGTACGACAGACCGACTATGGCTACACCTTC. It is translated as CASSQVRQTDYGYTF.

The chain joins TRBV4-2 to TRBJ2-7; 11 nucleotides line up with TRBD1. This CDR3 is built from 15 residues. In germline, CDR1 is LGHNA, CDR2 YNFKEQ. Trimming at V came to 3 bases and at J to 5 bases, leaving 6 bases not matched to a gene. The CDR3 region is CASSHMDRGRNEQYF. The CDR3 DNA sequence: TGTGCCAGCAGCCATATGGACAGGGGGCGCAACGAGCAGTACTTC.

The chain is built from TRBV5-5 and TRBJ2-2, with D possibly matching TRBD2 (6 bases). The CDR3 covers 13 residues. Trimming removed 7 bases from V and 5 bases from J, with 12 bases in between. CDR1 is SGHKS and CDR2 is YYEKEE in the germline V gene (reference sequence). This CDR3 is CASLANPTGELFF. In DNA form, the CDR3 reads TGTGCCAGCCTAGCGAACCCTACCGGGGAGCTGTTTTTT.

The chain uses TRBV2 and TRBJ1-2, with 9 bases fitting TRBD1. CDR3 length: 14 amino acids. Germline values: CDR1 SNHLY, CDR2 FYNNEI. J was trimmed by 4 bases and V by 6 bases; bases with no gene match: 6. The CDR3, as DNA: TGTGCCAGCAGCGTCGGGACAGGGCCCTATGGCTACACCTTC. Translation: CASSVGTGPYGYTF.

The chain carries TRBV4-1 and TRBJ2-4; 7 bases fit TRBD2. Trimming cost V 1 base and J 0 bases; bases outside gene matches: 6. The length of the CDR3 is 17 residues. Germline V gene lookup returns CDR1 MGHRA and CDR2 YSYEKL. CDR3 sequence reads: CASSQALAVLAKNIQYF. Here the CDR3 DNA reads TGCGCCAGCAGCCAAGCCCTAGCGGTTTTAGCCAAAAACATTCAGTACTTC.

The CDR3 spells CASSLGTGNSYEQYF. In nucleotides, the CDR3 is TGTGCCAGCAGTTTGGGGACAGGGAATTCCTACGAGCAGTACTTC. The chain uses TRBV28 and TRBJ2-7, with 9 bases that match TRBD1. Germline V gene sequence: CDR1 MDHEN, CDR2 SYDVKM. The CDR3 is 15 residues long. After removal of 3 bases from V and 1 base from J, the junction contained 4 bases not matched to a gene.

This chain connects TRBV5-6 to TRBJ2-3; D gene uncertain. The germline V gene has CDR1 SGHDT and CDR2 YYEEEE. CDR3 size: 11 residues. V shed 3 bases and J shed 8 bases, with 7 bases lying between them. CDR3 sequence reads: CASSSSGTQYF. For the CDR3, the DNA is TGTGCCAGCAGCTCGTCAGGTACGCAGTATTTT.